What follows are 9 T cell receptor beta chains derived from one specimen sequenced in a study of cytomegalovirus exposure and HLA in healthy donors. This table comes from immunoSEQ multiplex PCR, and its TCRdb copy is limited to in-frame clones, with some not included. Of approximately 170,000 clones listed, roughly 85% were seen once; the top ten hold 16%. Sequencing input: PBMCs. The receptors were gathered from a man younger than 35 in good health and CMV-seropositive.

This sequence joins TRBV28 and TRBJ2-2; 7 bases map to TRBD1. The germline V gene has CDR1 MDHEN and CDR2 SYDVKM. The CDR3 covers 15 residues. After removal of 1 base from V and 6 bases from J, the junction contained 5 bases not matched to a gene. The CDR3 reads CASSLLTGEPGELFF. The CDR3 region has the DNA TGTGCCAGCAGTTTATTAACAGGGGAACCCGGGGAGCTGTTTTTT.

This chain connects TRBV6-5 to TRBJ2-3, with 8 bases matching TRBD2. There are 15 residues in the CDR3. The germline V gene encodes CDR1 MNHEY and CDR2 SVGAGI. V was pared by 6 bases and J by 0 bases, with 5 bases of the junction left unmatched. This chain's CDR3 is CASSLAGRSTDTQYF. CDR3 sequence (DNA): TGTGCCAGCAGCTTAGCGGGGCGTAGCACAGATACGCAGTATTTT.

The chain uses TRBV20-1 and TRBJ2-1; D gene ambiguous. The CDR3 length is 11 residues. The V end was cut by 7 bases, the J end by 3 bases, with 7 bases between. Germline V lookup: CDR1 DFQATT, CDR2 SNEGSKA (reference sequence). The CDR3 here is CSGSVYNEQFF. DNA of the CDR3: TGCAGTGGAAGCGTCTACAATGAGCAGTTCTTC.

The rearrangement joins TRBV28 to TRBJ2-2, with 8 bases that match TRBD2. The junction had 9 bases not matched to a gene; V was cut back by 6 bases and J by 3 bases. This CDR3 contains 16 residues. Germline CDR1 reads MDHEN; CDR2 reads SYDVKM. The DNA for the CDR3 is TGTGCCAGCAGCTCTCTAGCGGGCGTTTACACCGGGGAGCTGTTTTTT. Its protein is CASSSLAGVYTGELFF.

The chain joins TRBV30 to TRBJ2-7, with 10 bases aligning to TRBD2. Germline loops: CDR1 GTSNPN, CDR2 SVGIG (reference sequence). With V trimmed by 4 bases and J by 0 bases, 0 bases remained unmatched. This CDR3 is built from 13 residues. The CDR3: CAWTSGSSYEQYF. The CDR3 coding sequence is TGTGCCTGGACTAGCGGGAGCTCCTACGAGCAGTACTTC.

The J gene is TRBJ2-5, the V gene TRBV18; D is unresolved. Trimming pared 1 base from V and 5 bases from J, leaving 17 bases between. Germline lookup yields CDR1 KGHSH and CDR2 LQKENI. The CDR3 sequence is 16 residues long. Written as DNA, the CDR3 is TGTGCCAGCTCACCACAGAGCTACGTGCTCGCGGAGACCCAGTACTTC. It yields the protein CASSPQSYVLAETQYF.

This rearrangement joins TRBV28 to TRBJ1-6, with TRBD1 matching over 10 bases. The germline CDR1 and CDR2 sequences are MDHEN and SYDVKM. The CDR3 spans 18 residues. The J segment lost 2 bases and the V segment lost 2 bases, leaving 6 bases of the junction unmatched. The CDR3 here is CASSLPRQGATYNSPLHF. The CDR3 coding sequence is TGTGCCAGCAGTTTACCCCGACAGGGGGCCACCTATAATTCACCCCTCCACTTT.

The V call is TRBV10-2, the J call TRBJ2-7; 7 nucleotides match TRBD2. Germline values: CDR1 WSHSY, CDR2 SAAADI. V was pared by 2 bases and J by 1 base, with 5 bases of the junction left unmatched. CDR3 size: 15 residues. This chain's CDR3 is CASSEPGGGSYEQYF. Written as DNA, the CDR3 is TGCGCCAGCAGTGAGCCGGGAGGCGGGTCCTACGAGCAGTACTTC.

The chain has TRBV5-6 and TRBJ2-1; no firm D call. This CDR3 region has 16 residues. Per germline, CDR1 SGHDT and CDR2 YYEEEE. Trimming took off 0 bases at V and 0 bases at J, with 10 bases between the two ends. CDR3 nucleotides: TGTGCCAGCAGCTTGGGCGGCGTACTCTCCTACAATGAGCAGTTCTTC. Residues: CASSLGGVLSYNEQFF. Variable domain in full (rest from reference TRBV5-6 and TRBJ2-1): DAGVTQSPTHLIKTRGQQVTLRCSPKSGHDTVSWYQQALGQGPQFIFQYYEEEERQRGNFPDRFSGHQFPNYSSELNVNALLLGDSALYLCASSLGGVLSYNEQFFGPGTRLTVL.